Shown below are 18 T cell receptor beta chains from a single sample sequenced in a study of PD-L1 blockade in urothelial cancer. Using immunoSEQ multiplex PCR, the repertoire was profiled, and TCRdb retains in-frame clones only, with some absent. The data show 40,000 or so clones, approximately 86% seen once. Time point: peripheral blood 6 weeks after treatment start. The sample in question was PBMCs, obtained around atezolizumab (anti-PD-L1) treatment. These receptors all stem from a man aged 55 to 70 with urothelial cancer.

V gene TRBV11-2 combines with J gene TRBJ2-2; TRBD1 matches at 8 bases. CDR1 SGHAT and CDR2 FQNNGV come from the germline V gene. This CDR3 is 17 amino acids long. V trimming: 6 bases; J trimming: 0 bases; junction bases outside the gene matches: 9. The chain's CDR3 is CASSLRRGQANTGELFF. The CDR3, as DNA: TGTGCCAGCAGTTTACGTAGGGGACAGGCGAACACCGGGGAGCTGTTTTTT.

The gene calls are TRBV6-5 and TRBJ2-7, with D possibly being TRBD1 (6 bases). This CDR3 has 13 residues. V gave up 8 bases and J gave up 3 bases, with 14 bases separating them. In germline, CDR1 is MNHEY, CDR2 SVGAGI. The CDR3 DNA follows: TGTGCCAGCCAAGGGACAAAGAACTACGAGCAGTACTTC. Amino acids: CASQGTKNYEQYF.

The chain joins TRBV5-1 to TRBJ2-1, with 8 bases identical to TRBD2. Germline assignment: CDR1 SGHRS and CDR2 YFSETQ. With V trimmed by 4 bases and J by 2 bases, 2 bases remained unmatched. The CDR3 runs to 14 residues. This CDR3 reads CASSISGAYNEQFF. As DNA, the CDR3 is TGCGCCAGCAGCATTAGCGGGGCCTACAATGAGCAGTTCTTC.

CDR3 in DNA: TGTGCCAGCAGCCCCCAGATCGGGTACGAGCAGTACTTC. The encoded protein is CASSPQIGYEQYF. The chain has TRBV11-2 and TRBJ2-7; D is unresolved. The V gene lost 5 bases and the J gene lost 4 bases, with 12 bases spanning the gap. The germline V gene encodes CDR1 SGHAT and CDR2 FQNNGV. The CDR3 is 13 residues long. The whole variable domain, filled in from reference TRBV11-2 and TRBJ2-7, reads EAGVAQSPRYKIIEKRQSVAFWCNPISGHATLYWYQQILGQGPKLLIQFQNNGVVDDSQLPKDRFSAERLKGVDSTLKIQPAKLEDSAVYLCASSPQIGYEQYFGPGTRLTVT.

This chain's CDR3 is CASSRTGITYEQYF. CDR3 DNA sequence: TGTGCCAGCAGCCGGACAGGGATAACCTACGAGCAGTACTTC. The chain combines TRBV11-3 with TRBJ2-7; 8 positions match TRBD1. V gave up 5 bases and J gave up 2 bases; unmatched junction bases: 5. CDR1 and CDR2 from the germline V gene are SGHNT and YENEEA. The CDR3 is made up of 14 amino acids.

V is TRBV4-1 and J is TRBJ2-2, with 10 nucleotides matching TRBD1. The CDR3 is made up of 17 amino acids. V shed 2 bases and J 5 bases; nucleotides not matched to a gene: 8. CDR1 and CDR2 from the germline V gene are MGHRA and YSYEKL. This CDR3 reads CASSQPDRGHGTGELFF. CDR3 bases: TGCGCCAGCAGCCAACCCGACAGGGGGCACGGAACCGGGGAGCTGTTTTTT.

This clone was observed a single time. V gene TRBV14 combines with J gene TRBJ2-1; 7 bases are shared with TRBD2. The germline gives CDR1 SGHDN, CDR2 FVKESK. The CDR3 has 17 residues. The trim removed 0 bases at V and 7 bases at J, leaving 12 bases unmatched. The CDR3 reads CASSQDFGGSIANEQFF. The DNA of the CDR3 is TGTGCCAGCAGCCAAGACTTTGGCGGGAGTATCGCGAATGAGCAGTTCTTC. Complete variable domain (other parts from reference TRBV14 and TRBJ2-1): EAGVTQFPSHSVIEKGQTVTLRCDPISGHDNLYWYRRVMGKEIKFLLHFVKESKQDESGMPNNRFLAERTGGTYSTLKVQPAELEDSGVYFCASSQDFGGSIANEQFFGPGTRLTVL.

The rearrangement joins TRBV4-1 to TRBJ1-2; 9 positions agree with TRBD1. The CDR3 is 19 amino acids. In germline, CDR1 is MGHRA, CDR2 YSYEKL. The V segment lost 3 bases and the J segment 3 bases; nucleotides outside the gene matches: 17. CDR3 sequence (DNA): TGCGCCAGCAGCCACACCGGGACAGGGAGTTCCCGGGGGCACTATGGCTACACCTTC. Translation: CASSHTGTGSSRGHYGYTF.

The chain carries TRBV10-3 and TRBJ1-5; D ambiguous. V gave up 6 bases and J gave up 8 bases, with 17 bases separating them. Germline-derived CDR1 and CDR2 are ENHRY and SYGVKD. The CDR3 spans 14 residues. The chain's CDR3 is CAISATAEVEPQHF. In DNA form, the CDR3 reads TGTGCCATCAGCGCGACCGCGGAAGTTGAGCCCCAGCATTTT.

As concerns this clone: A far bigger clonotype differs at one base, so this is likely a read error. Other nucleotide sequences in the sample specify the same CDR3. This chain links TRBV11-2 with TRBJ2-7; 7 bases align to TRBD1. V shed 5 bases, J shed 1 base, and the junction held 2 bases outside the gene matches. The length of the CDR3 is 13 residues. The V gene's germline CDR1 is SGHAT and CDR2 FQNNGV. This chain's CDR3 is CASSRDSSYEQYF. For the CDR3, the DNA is TGTGCCAGCAGCCGGGACAGTTCCTACGAGCAGTACTTC.

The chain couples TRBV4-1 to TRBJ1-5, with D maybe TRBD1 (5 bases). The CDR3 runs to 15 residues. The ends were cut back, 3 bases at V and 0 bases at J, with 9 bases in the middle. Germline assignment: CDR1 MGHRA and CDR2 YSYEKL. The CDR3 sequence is CASSQTEYSNQPQHF. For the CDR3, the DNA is TGCGCCAGCAGCCAGACAGAATATAGCAATCAGCCCCAGCATTTT.

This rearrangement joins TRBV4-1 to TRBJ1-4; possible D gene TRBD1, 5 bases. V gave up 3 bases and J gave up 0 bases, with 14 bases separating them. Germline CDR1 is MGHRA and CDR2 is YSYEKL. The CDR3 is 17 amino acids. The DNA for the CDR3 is TGCGCCAGCAGCCACCCCATATGGGGGGCAACTAATGAAAAACTGTTTTTT. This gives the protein CASSHPIWGATNEKLFF.

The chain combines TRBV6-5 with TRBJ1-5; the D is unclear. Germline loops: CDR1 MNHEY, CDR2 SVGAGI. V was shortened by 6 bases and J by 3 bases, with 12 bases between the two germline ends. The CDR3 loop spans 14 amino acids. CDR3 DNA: TGTGCCAGCAGCCTGCCCGGGGACAATCAGCCCCAGCATTTT. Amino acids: CASSLPGDNQPQHF.

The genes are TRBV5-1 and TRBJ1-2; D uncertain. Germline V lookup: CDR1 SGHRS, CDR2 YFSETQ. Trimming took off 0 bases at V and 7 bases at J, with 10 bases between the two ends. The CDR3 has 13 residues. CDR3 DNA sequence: TGCGCCAGCAGCTTGGGAGGGCCGGCTGGCTACACCTTC. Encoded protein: CASSLGGPAGYTF.

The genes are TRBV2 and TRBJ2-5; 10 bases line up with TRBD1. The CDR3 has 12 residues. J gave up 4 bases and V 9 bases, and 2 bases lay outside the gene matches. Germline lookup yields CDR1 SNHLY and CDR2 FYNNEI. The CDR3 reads CASRDRGETQYF. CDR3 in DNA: TGTGCCAGTAGGGACAGGGGAGAGACCCAGTACTTC.

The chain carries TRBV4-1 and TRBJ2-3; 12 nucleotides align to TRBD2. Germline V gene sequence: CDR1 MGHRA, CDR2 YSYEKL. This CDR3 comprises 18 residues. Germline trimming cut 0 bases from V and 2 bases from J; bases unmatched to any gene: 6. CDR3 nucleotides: TGCGCCAGCAGCCAAGATAGACTAGCGGGGGCAATCACAGATACGCAGTATTTT. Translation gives CASSQDRLAGAITDTQYF.

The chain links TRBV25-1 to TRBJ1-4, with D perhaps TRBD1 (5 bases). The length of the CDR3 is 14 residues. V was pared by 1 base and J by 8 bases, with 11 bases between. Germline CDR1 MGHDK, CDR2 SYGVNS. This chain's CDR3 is CASSELQGNEKLFF. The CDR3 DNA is TGTGCCAGCAGTGAATTGCAGGGTAACGAAAAACTGTTTTTT.

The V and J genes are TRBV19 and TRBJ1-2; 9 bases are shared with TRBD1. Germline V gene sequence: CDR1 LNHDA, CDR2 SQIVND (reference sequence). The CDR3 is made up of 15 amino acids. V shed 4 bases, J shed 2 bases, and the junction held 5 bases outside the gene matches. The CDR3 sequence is CASSTSTGGNYGYTF. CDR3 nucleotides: TGTGCCAGTAGTACATCGACAGGGGGGAACTATGGCTACACCTTC.